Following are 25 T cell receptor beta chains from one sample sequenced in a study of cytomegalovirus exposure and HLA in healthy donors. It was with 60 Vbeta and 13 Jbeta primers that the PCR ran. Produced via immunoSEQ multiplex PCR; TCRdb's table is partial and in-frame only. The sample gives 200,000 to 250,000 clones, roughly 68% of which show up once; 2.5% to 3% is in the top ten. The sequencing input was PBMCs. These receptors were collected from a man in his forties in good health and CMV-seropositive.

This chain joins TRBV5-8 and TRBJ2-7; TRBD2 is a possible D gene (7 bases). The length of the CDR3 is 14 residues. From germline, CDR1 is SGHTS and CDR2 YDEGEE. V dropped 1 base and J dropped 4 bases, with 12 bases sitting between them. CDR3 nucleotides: TGTGCCAGCAGCTTGCGGGGGGCTTCATACGAGCAGTACTTC. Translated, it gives CASSLRGASYEQYF. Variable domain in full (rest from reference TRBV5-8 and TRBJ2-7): EAGVTQSPTHLIKTRGQQATLRCSPISGHTSVYWYQQALGLGLQFLLWYDEGEERNRGNFPPRFSGRQFPNYSSELNVNALELEDSALYLCASSLRGASYEQYFGPGTRLTVT.

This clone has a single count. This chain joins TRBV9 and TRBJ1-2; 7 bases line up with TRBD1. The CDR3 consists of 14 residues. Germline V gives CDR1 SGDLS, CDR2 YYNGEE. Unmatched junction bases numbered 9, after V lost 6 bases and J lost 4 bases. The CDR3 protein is CASTPTGTAYGYTF. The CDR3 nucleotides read TGTGCCAGCACCCCCACCGGGACAGCCTATGGCTACACCTTC.

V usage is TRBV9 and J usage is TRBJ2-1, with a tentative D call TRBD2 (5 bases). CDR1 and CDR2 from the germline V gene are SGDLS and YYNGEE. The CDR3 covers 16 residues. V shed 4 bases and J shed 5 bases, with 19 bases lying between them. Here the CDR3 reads CASSYSEGNRNNEQFF. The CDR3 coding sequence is TGTGCCAGCAGCTATTCTGAGGGCAACCGCAACAATGAGCAGTTCTTC.

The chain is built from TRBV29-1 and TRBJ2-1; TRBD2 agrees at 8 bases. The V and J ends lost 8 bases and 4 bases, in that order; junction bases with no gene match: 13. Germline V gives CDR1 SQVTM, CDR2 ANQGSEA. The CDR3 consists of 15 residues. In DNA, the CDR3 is TGCAGCTCGAGTACCTTCGGGGGGGGGTACAATGAGCAGTTCTTC. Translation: CSSSTFGGGYNEQFF.

CDR3 protein: CASSLTYSEAFF. The CDR3 DNA sequence: TGTGCCAGCAGCTTGACCTATTCTGAAGCTTTCTTT. The V and J genes are TRBV5-6 and TRBJ1-1; no clear D gene. This CDR3 spans 12 amino acids. V shed 1 base and J shed 6 bases, with 7 bases lying between them. CDR1 is SGHDT, CDR2 YYEEEE, per germline.

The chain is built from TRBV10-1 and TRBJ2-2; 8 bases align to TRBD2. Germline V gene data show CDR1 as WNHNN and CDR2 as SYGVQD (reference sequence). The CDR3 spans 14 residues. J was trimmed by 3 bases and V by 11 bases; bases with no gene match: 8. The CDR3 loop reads CAPNGREDTGELFF. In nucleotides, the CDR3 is TGCGCCCCCAACGGGAGGGAGGACACCGGGGAGCTGTTTTTT.

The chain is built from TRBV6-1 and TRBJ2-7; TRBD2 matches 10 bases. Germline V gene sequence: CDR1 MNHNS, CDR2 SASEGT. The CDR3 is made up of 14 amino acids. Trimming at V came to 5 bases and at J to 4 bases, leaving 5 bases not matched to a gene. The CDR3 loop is CASSLSSGGYEQYF. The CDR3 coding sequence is TGTGCCAGCAGTCTGTCTAGCGGGGGATACGAGCAGTACTTC.

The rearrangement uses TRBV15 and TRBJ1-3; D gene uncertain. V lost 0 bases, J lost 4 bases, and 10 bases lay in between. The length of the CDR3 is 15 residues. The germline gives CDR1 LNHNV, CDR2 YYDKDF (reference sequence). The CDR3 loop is CATSRDSGDGNTIYF. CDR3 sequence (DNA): TGTGCCACCAGCAGAGATTCAGGTGACGGAAACACCATATATTTT.

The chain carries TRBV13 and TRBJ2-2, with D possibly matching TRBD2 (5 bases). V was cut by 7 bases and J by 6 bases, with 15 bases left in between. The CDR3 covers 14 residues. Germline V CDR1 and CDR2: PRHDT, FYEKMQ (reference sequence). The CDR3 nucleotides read TGTGCCAGCAAATTGGTCGCGGGTCCCGGGGAGCTGTTTTTT. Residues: CASKLVAGPGELFF. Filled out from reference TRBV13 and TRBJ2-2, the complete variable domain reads AAGVIQSPRHLIKEKRETATLKCYPIPRHDTVYWYQQGPGQDPQFLISFYEKMQSDKGSIPDRFSAQQFSDYHSELNMSSLELGDSALYFCASKLVAGPGELFFGEGSRLTVL.

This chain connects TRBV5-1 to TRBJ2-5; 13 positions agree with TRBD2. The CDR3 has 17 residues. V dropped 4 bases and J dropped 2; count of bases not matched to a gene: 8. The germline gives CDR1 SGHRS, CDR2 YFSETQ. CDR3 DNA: TGCGCCAGCAGCCGAGGAGGGACTAGCGGGGTACAAGAGACCCAGTACTTC. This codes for CASSRGGTSGVQETQYF. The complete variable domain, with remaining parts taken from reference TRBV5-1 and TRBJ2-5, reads KAGVTQTPRYLIKTRGQQVTLSCSPISGHRSVSWYQQTPGQGLQFLFEYFSETQRNKGNFPGRFSGRQFSNSRSEMNVSTLELGDSALYLCASSRGGTSGVQETQYFGPGTRLLVL.

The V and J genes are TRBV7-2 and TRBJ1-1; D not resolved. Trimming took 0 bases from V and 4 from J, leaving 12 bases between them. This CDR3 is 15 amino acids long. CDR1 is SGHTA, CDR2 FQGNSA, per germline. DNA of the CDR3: TGTGCCAGCAGCTTAGCGGAGGGTTGGGGCACTGAAGCTTTCTTT. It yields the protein CASSLAEGWGTEAFF.

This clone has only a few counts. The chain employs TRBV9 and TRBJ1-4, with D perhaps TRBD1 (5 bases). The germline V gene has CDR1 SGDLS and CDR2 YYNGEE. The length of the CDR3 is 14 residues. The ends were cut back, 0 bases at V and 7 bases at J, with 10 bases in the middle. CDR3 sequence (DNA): TGTGCCAGCAGCGTAGGTTCAGGGTTTGAAAAACTGTTTTTT. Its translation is CASSVGSGFEKLFF.

Here the CDR3 reads CASSRRGTGELFF. The CDR3 coding sequence is TGTGCCAGCAGTAGAAGGGGCACCGGGGAGCTGTTTTTT. This sequence joins TRBV27 and TRBJ2-2, with D possibly TRBD1 on 5 matching bases. Trimming left V 5 bases short and J 4 bases short, with 8 bases between. Germline V gene lookup returns CDR1 MNHEY and CDR2 SMNVEV (reference sequence). The CDR3 spans 13 residues.

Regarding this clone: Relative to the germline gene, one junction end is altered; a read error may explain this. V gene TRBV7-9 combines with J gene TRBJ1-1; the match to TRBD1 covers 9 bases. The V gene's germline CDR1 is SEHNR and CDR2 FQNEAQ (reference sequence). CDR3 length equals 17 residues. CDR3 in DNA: TGTTCCAGCAGCACAACCGGGACAGGGCTCATGAACACTGAAGCTTTCTTT. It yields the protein CSSSTTGTGLMNTEAFF.

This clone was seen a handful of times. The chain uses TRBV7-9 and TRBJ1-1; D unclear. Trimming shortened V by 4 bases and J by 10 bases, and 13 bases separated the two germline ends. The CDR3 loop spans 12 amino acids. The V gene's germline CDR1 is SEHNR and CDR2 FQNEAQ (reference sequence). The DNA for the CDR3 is TGTGCCAGCAGCTCTAGGCGTGACGTAGCTTTCTTT. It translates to CASSSRRDVAFF. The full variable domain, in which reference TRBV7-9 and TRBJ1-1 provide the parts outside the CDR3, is DTGVSQNPRHKITKRGQNVTFRCDPISEHNRLYWYRQTLGQGPEFLTYFQNEAQLEKSRLLSDRFSAERPKGSFSTLEIQRTEQGDSAMYLCASSSRRDVAFFGQGTRLTVV.

As DNA, the CDR3 is TGTGCCACCAGCAGACCCCGGGGGGGACCCGATGGCTACACCTTC. Amino acids: CATSRPRGGPDGYTF. V and J are TRBV15 and TRBJ1-2; the D gene is possibly TRBD1 (5 bases). Germline V lookup: CDR1 LNHNV, CDR2 YYDKDF (reference sequence). This CDR3 has 15 residues. V shed 2 bases and J shed 6 bases, with 16 bases lying between them.

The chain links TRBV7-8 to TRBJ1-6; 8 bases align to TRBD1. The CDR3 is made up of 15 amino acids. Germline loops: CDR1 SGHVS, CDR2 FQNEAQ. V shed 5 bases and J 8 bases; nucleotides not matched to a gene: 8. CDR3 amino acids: CASSQPGTGDSPLHF. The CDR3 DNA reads TGTGCCAGCAGCCAACCCGGGACAGGCGATTCACCCCTCCACTTT.

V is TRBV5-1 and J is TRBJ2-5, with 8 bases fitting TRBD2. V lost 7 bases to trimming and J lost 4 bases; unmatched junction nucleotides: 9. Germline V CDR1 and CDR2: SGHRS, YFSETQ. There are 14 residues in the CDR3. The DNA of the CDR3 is TGCGCCAGCGGCAGCGGGGGTCAGGGAGAGACCCAGTACTTC. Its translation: CASGSGGQGETQYF.

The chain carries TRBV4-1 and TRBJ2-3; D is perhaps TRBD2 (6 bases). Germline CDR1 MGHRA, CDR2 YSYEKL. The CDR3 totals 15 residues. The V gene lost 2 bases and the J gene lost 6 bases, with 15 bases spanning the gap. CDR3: CASSQQLGEADTQYF. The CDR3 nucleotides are TGCGCCAGCAGCCAACAGTTAGGGGAGGCGGATACGCAGTATTTT.

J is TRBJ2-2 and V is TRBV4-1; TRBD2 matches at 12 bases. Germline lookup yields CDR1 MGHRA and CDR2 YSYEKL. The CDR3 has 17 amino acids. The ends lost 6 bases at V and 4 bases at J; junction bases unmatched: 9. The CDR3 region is CASRLTLAGGPTGELFF. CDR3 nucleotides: TGCGCCAGCAGACTCACCCTAGCGGGGGGGCCCACCGGGGAGCTGTTTTTT.

The CDR3 DNA follows: TGTGCCAGCAGCCCCGACCCCGGAGGGACTGAAGCTTTCTTT. Encoded protein: CASSPDPGGTEAFF. The chain recombines TRBV9 with TRBJ1-1; no reliable D call. Between the trimmed V and J ends, which lost 4 bases and 5 bases, there was a span of 15 bases. The CDR3 spans 14 residues. Germline V gene lookup returns CDR1 SGDLS and CDR2 YYNGEE.

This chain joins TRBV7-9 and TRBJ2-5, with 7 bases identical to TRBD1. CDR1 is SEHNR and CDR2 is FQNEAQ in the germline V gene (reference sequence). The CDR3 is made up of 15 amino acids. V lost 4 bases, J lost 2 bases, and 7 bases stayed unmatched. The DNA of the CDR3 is TGTGCCAGCAGCTCCCTTAACAGGGGACAAGAGACCCAGTACTTC. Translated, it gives CASSSLNRGQETQYF.

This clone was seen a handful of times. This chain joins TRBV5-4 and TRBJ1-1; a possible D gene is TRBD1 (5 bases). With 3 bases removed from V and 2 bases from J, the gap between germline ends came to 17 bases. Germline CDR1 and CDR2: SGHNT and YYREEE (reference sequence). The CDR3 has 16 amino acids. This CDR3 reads CASSSPMGTGNTEAFF. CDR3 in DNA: TGTGCCAGCAGCTCCCCAATGGGTACAGGTAACACTGAAGCTTTCTTT. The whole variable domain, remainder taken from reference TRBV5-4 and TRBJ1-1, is ETGVTQSPTHLIKTRGQQVTLRCSSQSGHNTVSWYQQALGQGPQFIFQYYREEENGRGNFPPRFSGLQFPNYSSELNVNALELDDSALYLCASSSPMGTGNTEAFFGQGTRLTVV.

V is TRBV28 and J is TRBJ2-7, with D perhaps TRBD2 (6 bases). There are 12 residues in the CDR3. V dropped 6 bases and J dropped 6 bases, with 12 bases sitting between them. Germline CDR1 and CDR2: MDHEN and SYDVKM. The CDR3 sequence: CASRGDWTEQYF. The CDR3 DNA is TGTGCCAGCAGAGGGGACTGGACCGAGCAGTACTTC. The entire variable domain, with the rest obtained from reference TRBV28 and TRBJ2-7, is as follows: DVKVTQSSRYLVKRTGEKVFLECVQDMDHENMFWYRQDPGLGLRLIYFSYDVKMKEKGDIPEGYSVSREKKERFSLILESASTNQTSMYLCASRGDWTEQYFGPGTRLTVT.

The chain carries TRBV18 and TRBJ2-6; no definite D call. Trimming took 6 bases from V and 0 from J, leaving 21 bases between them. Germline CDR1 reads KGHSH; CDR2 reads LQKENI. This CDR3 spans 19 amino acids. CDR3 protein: CASSLKQAVSSSGANVLTF. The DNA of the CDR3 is TGTGCCAGCTCTCTCAAGCAGGCAGTAAGCTCCTCTGGGGCCAACGTCCTGACTTTC.